This passage covers 12 T cell receptor beta chains from one sample sequenced in a study of blood T cells in healthy people across ages. Using a J-beta primer mix together with a sample-barcoded 5' primer, a second PCR was run for 7 to 11 cycles. TCRdb itself ran the 5' RACE reads through MiXCR, one entry per CDR3 protein. The table lists fewer than 2 million distinct CDR3 sequences, roughly two fifths of them singletons. Sequenced: blood. The receptors here all came from a human donor in good health.

The rearrangement uses TRBV29-1 and TRBJ2-7, with 9 nucleotides matching TRBD1. The trim removed 6 bases at V and 3 bases at J, leaving 9 bases unmatched. Germline-derived CDR1 and CDR2 are SQVTM and ANQGSEA. The CDR3 has 14 residues. As DNA, the CDR3 is TGCAGCGTCCTCTCGGGACAGGGAGTCTACGAGCAGTACTTC. Translation gives CSVLSGQGVYEQYF.

This clonotype has more than one count but fewer than ten. The rearrangement uses TRBV7-2 and TRBJ2-7; D not resolved. Trimming left V 4 bases short and J 0 bases short, with 13 bases between. The CDR3 length is 15 residues. Germline CDR1 is SGHTA and CDR2 is FQGNSA. CDR3: CASSYNPLLSYEQYF. As DNA, the CDR3 is TGTGCCAGCAGCTACAACCCGCTACTCTCCTACGAGCAGTACTTC.

The V and J genes are TRBV20-1 and TRBJ1-1; weak D call: TRBD1 (5 bases). Germline-derived CDR1 and CDR2 are DFQATT and SNEGSKA (reference sequence). CDR3 length: 15 amino acids. V lost 0 bases, J lost 5 bases, and 16 bases lay in between. For the CDR3, the DNA is TGCAGTGCTAGAGATCCCGGTGCAGGGATTACTGAAGCTTTCTTT. Its protein is CSARDPGAGITEAFF.

The rearrangement links TRBV6-2 or TRBV6-3 to TRBJ2-5, with 9 bases that match TRBD1. The germline V gene encodes CDR1 MNHEY and CDR2 SVGEGT. V trimming: 5 bases; J trimming: 5 bases; junction bases outside the gene matches: 3. The CDR3 runs 13 residues. As DNA, the CDR3 is TGTGCCAGCAGTGGACAGGGGAGTGAGACCCAGTACTTC. This encodes CASSGQGSETQYF.

CDR3 nucleotide sequence: TGTGCCAGCAGCTTAGTTGGGCATACGGATGGCTACACCTTC. This translates into CASSLVGHTDGYTF. The J gene is TRBJ1-2, the V gene TRBV7-2; no reliable D call. The CDR3 is 14 amino acids. The V end was cut by 1 base, the J end by 6 bases, with 12 bases between. In germline, CDR1 is SGHTA, CDR2 FQGNSA.

The V and J genes are TRBV27 and TRBJ2-4; perhaps TRBD1 as D (7 bases). The CDR3 loop spans 14 amino acids. Germline V gene lookup returns CDR1 MNHEY and CDR2 SMNVEV (reference sequence). Trimming stripped 7 bases from V and 7 bases from J, with 17 bases between. CDR3 nucleotides: TGTGCCAGCAAAGAGGGCCCAGGGGGGAACATTCAGTACTTC. The encoded protein is CASKEGPGGNIQYF.

This clonotype was counted a few times. The chain carries TRBV4-2 and TRBJ2-1, with D possibly being TRBD1 (7 bases). CDR1 and CDR2 from the germline V gene are LGHNA and YNFKEQ. Trimming pared 0 bases from V and 3 bases from J, leaving 12 bases between. The CDR3 totals 16 residues. CDR3 sequence (DNA): TGTGCCAGCAGCCAAGATGGAGGGGGCAACTACAATGAGCAGTTCTTC. Amino acids: CASSQDGGGNYNEQFF.

The CDR3 DNA is TGTGCCACCAGCAGAGCCACGATATCAAACATGTACTCCTACGAGCAGTACTTC. Amino acid sequence: CATSRATISNMYSYEQYF. The rearrangement joins TRBV15 to TRBJ2-7; D not resolved. The V gene lost 1 base and the J gene lost 0 bases, with 19 bases spanning the gap. The CDR3 is made up of 18 amino acids. Germline V gene data show CDR1 as LNHNV and CDR2 as YYDKDF (reference sequence).

The chain uses TRBV20-1 and TRBJ2-5, with TRBD1 as a possible D gene (5 bases). The CDR3 length is 13 residues. The V and J ends lost 2 bases and 4 bases respectively, with 11 bases between them. Germline loops: CDR1 DFQATT, CDR2 SNEGSKA (reference sequence). The CDR3 protein is CSARFQGGETQYF. The CDR3 DNA reads TGCAGTGCTAGATTCCAGGGTGGAGAGACCCAGTACTTC.

The J gene is TRBJ2-3, the V gene TRBV28, with 11 bases that match TRBD2. CDR1 and CDR2 (germline): MDHEN, SYDVKM. Trimming cost V 5 bases and J 6 bases; bases outside gene matches: 19. This CDR3 has 19 residues. CDR3 amino acids: CASSPHNGFSGGVLDTQYF. CDR3 coding DNA: TGTGCCAGCAGTCCCCATAACGGTTTTAGCGGGGGGGTCCTGGATACGCAGTATTTT.

The chain has TRBV29-1 and TRBJ2-3, with 10 bases fitting TRBD2. Germline V CDR1 and CDR2: SQVTM, ANQGSEA. With V trimmed by 6 bases and J by 0 bases, 9 bases remained unmatched. This CDR3 spans 16 amino acids. CDR3 DNA: TGCAGCGTACCCGGACTAGCGGACCAAAGCACAGATACGCAGTATTTT. Its protein is CSVPGLADQSTDTQYF.

This clonotype was found a few times. The rearrangement joins TRBV12-3 or TRBV12-4 to TRBJ1-2; D unclear. CDR3 length equals 16 residues. V was cut by 3 bases and J by 0 bases, with 14 bases left in between. The CDR3 loop is CASSLGRPSTNYGYTF. DNA of the CDR3: TGTGCCAGCAGTTTGGGCCGCCCCTCGACTAACTATGGCTACACCTTC.